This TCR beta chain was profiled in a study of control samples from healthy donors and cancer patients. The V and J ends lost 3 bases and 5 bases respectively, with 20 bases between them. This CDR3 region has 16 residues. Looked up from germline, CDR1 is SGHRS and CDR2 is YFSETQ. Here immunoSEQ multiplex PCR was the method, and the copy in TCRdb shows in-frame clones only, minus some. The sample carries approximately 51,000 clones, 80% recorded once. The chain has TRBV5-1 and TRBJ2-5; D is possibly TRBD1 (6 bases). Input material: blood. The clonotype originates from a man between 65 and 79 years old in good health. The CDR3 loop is CASSWGWGRGGETQYF. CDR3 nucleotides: TGCGCCAGCAGCTGGGGGTGGGGCAGGGGCGGCGAGACCCAGTACTTC.